Listed below are T cell receptor beta chains from one sample, sequenced in a study of cytomegalovirus exposure and HLA in healthy donors. Some clones are missing from TCRdb's copy, which holds only in-frame ones; the method was immunoSEQ multiplex PCR. Of approximately 120,000 clones in the sample, over 60% were seen once. What was sequenced was PBMCs. Receptors were obtained from a man aged 55 to 69 in good health and CMV-seropositive. Both conserved end residues are part of each CDR3. Each record gives: clone size, D gene, V gene, CDR3 length, J gene, CDR3 DNA, CDR3 protein. D genes are given only for firm matches. Part of the rows lack a size; the others show once, few, many or a class for expanded clones.

>-|TRBD1|TRBV5-1|15|TRBJ1-6
TGCGCCAGCAGCGACGGACAGGGCAGAAATTCACCCCTCCACTTT
CASSDGQGRNSPLHF
>-|TRBD1|TRBV5-1|15|TRBJ2-3
TGCGCCAGCAGCTCGACAGGGCGATGGACAGATACGCAGTATTTT
CASSSTGRWTDTQYF
>-|TRBD1|TRBV18|14|TRBJ1-2
TGTGCCAGCTCACCTCGGACAGGGGGCAGTGGCTACACCTTC
CASSPRTGGSGYTF
>-|-|TRBV2|14|TRBJ1-3
TGTGCCAGCAGTGCCTGGGGCCTTGGAAACACCATATATTTT
CASSAWGLGNTIYF
>-|-|TRBV5-1|15|TRBJ2-6
TGCGCCAGCAGCGCACAGGTCTCTGGGGCCAACGTCCTGACTTTC
CASSAQVSGANVLTF
>few|-|TRBV7-9|14|TRBJ1-6
TGTGCCAGCAGCTTCGAGGACGGCAGCGGCCCCCTCCACTTT
CASSFEDGSGPLHF
>-|TRBD1|TRBV6-6|16|TRBJ1-5
TGTGCCAGCGGGCGACAGGGAGATGAGAGCAATCAGCCCCAGCATTTT
CASGRQGDESNQPQHF
>few|-|TRBV5-1|12|TRBJ1-2
TGCGCCAGCAGCTTGGCAGGGAAGGGCTACACCTTC
CASSLAGKGYTF
>few|TRBD2|TRBV6-5|13|TRBJ2-3
TGTGCCACCATAGCGGGGGGAACAGATACGCAGTATTTT
CATIAGGTDTQYF
>-|-|TRBV7-2|14|TRBJ1-3
TGTGCCAGCAGCCCGAGCAGGGCTGGAAACACCATATATTTT
CASSPSRAGNTIYF
>-|-|TRBV28|15|TRBJ1-6
TGTGCCAGCAGTACCCCGGCAGGGGACATTTCACCCCTCCACTTT
CASSTPAGDISPLHF
>-|-|TRBV2|15|TRBJ1-5
TGTGCCAGCAGTGAACGGGAGAATAGCAATCAGCCCCAGCATTTT
CASSERENSNQPQHF
>-|-|TRBV9|14|TRBJ2-2
TGTGCCAGCAGCGTAGGACTAGTACCCGGGGAGCTGTTTTTT
CASSVGLVPGELFF
>-|-|TRBV2|13|TRBJ1-6
TGTGCCAGCTCAATAACTGATAATTCACCCCTCCACTTT
CASSITDNSPLHF
>-|-|TRBV30|11|TRBJ1-6
TGTGCCTGGAGTGTGGCGGCCACCCTCCACTTT
CAWSVAATLHF
>-|TRBD1|TRBV5-1|12|TRBJ1-2
TGCGCCAGCAGCTCGACAGGGTATGGCTACACCTTC
CASSSTGYGYTF
>-|-|TRBV4-2|15|TRBJ2-2
TGTGCCAGCAGCCCCCAACCCGCAGACACCGGGGAGCTGTTTTTT
CASSPQPADTGELFF
>few|-|TRBV7-9|15|TRBJ1-6
TGTGCCAGCAGCTTGGGGAGCTCCTATAATTCACCCCTCCACTTT
CASSLGSSYNSPLHF
>-|-|TRBV6-6|14|TRBJ1-1
TGTGCCAGCAGTTTAGGCAGGGTGAGCACTGAAGCTTTCTTT
CASSLGRVSTEAFF
>-|-|TRBV5-5|13|TRBJ1-4
TGTGCCAGCAGCTTGTCGGGGGAGGAAAAACTGTTTTTT
CASSLSGEEKLFF
>-|-|TRBV5-1|13|TRBJ1-4
TGCGCCAGCAGCCTGACAGCTAATGAAAAACTGTTTTTT
CASSLTANEKLFF
>few|TRBD2|TRBV5-1|17|TRBJ2-5
TGCGCCAGCAGCTGGAGACTAGCGGGGGGGCTTCGGGAGACCCAGTACTTC
CASSWRLAGGLRETQYF
>-|TRBD1|TRBV15|15|TRBJ1-2
TGTGCCACCAGCAGAGGGACAGGGAGGCACTATGGCTACACCTTC
CATSRGTGRHYGYTF
>-|TRBD2|TRBV29-1|16|TRBJ2-5
TGCAGCGTTGAAGGGTCAGCGGGGAGGGCCTCAGAGACCCAGTACTTC
CSVEGSAGRASETQYF
>-|-|TRBV20-1|11|TRBJ1-6
TGCAGTGCTAGGGCAGGTGCACCCCTCCACTTT
CSARAGAPLHF
>few|-|TRBV13|16|TRBJ1-1
TGTGCCAGCAGCCTCCGGTGGGACTATTTGAACACTGAAGCTTTCTTT
CASSLRWDYLNTEAFF
>-|-|TRBV6-5|15|TRBJ1-5
TGTGCCAGCAGGGCCAGGACAGCAATCAATCAGCCCCAGCATTTT
CASRARTAINQPQHF
>-|TRBD2|TRBV5-1|14|TRBJ2-5
TGCGCCAGCAGCGGGATGGAGGCGGGGGGGCTTCAGTACTTC
CASSGMEAGGLQYF
>once|TRBD1|TRBV5-1|12|TRBJ2-7
TGCGCCAGCAGACAGGGGGCCTACGAGCAGTACTTC
CASRQGAYEQYF
>-|TRBD1|TRBV11-2|15|TRBJ2-7
TGTGCCAGCAGACGCGTCCGGGACAGGGGCTACGAGCAGTACTTC
CASRRVRDRGYEQYF
>-|-|TRBV30|10|TRBJ2-5
TGTGCCTGGGGGAGTGGGACCCAGTACTTC
CAWGSGTQYF
>-|-|TRBV2|14|TRBJ1-3
TGTGCCAGCAGTGATGATCCGGCTGGAAACACCATATATTTT
CASSDDPAGNTIYF
>-|TRBD1|TRBV2|14|TRBJ1-2
TGTGCCAGCAGCGAGGGACAGGGGGCGCGTGGCTACACCTTC
CASSEGQGARGYTF
>-|-|TRBV5-4|14|TRBJ1-1
TGTGCCAGCACCCGGAAAGGGGGGAACACTGAAGCTTTCTTT
CASTRKGGNTEAFF
>once|-|TRBV4-1|13|TRBJ1-2
TGCGCCAGCAGCCAAAGACATGACTATGGCTACACCTTC
CASSQRHDYGYTF
>-|-|TRBV30|13|TRBJ1-2
TGTGCCTGGAGTGTAGGGGGACAAGGTGGCTACACCTTC
CAWSVGGQGGYTF
>-|TRBD1|TRBV4-2|17|TRBJ2-2
TGTGCCAGCAGCCAAGAGGTACGGACAGGTTATACCGGGGAGCTGTTTTTT
CASSQEVRTGYTGELFF
>few|TRBD1|TRBV30|15|TRBJ1-4
TGTGCCTGGAGTGGAGACAGGGGGTACGGTGAAAAACTGTTTTTT
CAWSGDRGYGEKLFF
>-|-|TRBV5-1|13|TRBJ1-1
TGCGCCAGCAGCCGGGGTCAGAACACTGAAGCTTTCTTT
CASSRGQNTEAFF
>-|TRBD2|TRBV6-6|14|TRBJ2-7
TGTGCCAGCAGTTCCCTAGCGGGGGTCTACGAGCAGTACTTC
CASSSLAGVYEQYF
>-|TRBD2|TRBV5-1|15|TRBJ2-3
TGCGCCAGCAGCTTGGAGGGAGCGGGGGTGTCGGCGCAGTATTTT
CASSLEGAGVSAQYF
>many|TRBD2|TRBV4-2|16|TRBJ2-3
TGTGCCAGCAGCCAAGAAGCTAGCGGGGGAGCAGATACGCAGTATTTT
CASSQEASGGADTQYF
>few|TRBD1|TRBV4-1|18|TRBJ1-5
TGCGCCAGCAGCCAAGGCATGACAGGGGGCTCTTTCGGTCAGCCCCAGCATTTT
CASSQGMTGGSFGQPQHF
>-|-|TRBV9|12|TRBJ1-2
TGTGCCAGCAGCGTAGACGGTTTTGGCTACACCTTC
CASSVDGFGYTF
>-|-|TRBV28|16|TRBJ2-7
TGTGCCAGCAGTTCTACCCTCGAGACAGCCCCCTACGAGCAGTACTTC
CASSSTLETAPYEQYF
>few|-|TRBV5-5|14|TRBJ1-2
TGTGCCAGCAGCCGGGGGGGCAGTAACTATGGCTACACCTTC
CASSRGGSNYGYTF
>-|-|TRBV7-9|14|TRBJ1-1
TGTGCCAGCAGCTCCAGACAGTTGAACACTGAAGCTTTCTTT
CASSSRQLNTEAFF
>-|-|TRBV19|13|TRBJ2-3
TGTGCCAGTAGTCCGCGGGAACCAGATACGCAGTATTTT
CASSPREPDTQYF
>-|-|TRBV7-2|13|TRBJ2-5
TGTGCCAGCAGCACGCAGGTTAGGGAGACCCAGTACTTC
CASSTQVRETQYF
>-|TRBD1|TRBV6-1|15|TRBJ2-2
TGTGCCAGCAGTGAAGGGACAGGGGGTACCGGGGAGCTGTTTTTT
CASSEGTGGTGELFF
>-|-|TRBV5-8|15|TRBJ1-5
TGTGCCAGCAGCTTGGGGGGGCGGAACAATCAGCCCCAGCATTTT
CASSLGGRNNQPQHF